This T cell receptor beta chain was documented in a study of T cells after yellow fever vaccination. TCRdb fed the 5' RACE reads into MiXCR, producing one record per CDR3 protein. The sample lists approximately 330,000 distinct CDR3 sequences, approximately 12% occurring once. The trim removed 4 bases at V and 10 bases at J, leaving 2 bases unmatched. There are 11 residues in the CDR3. Germline assignment: CDR1 DFQATT and CDR2 SNEGSKA (reference sequence). V is TRBV20-1 and J is TRBJ2-1, with 9 positions matching TRBD1. This clonotype originated in a young man who received the YFV17D yellow fever vaccine. The specimen comprised CD4+ T cells sorted from PBMCs, sampled 15 days after the yellow fever booster vaccination. CDR3 in DNA: TGCAGTGCTAACAGGGGGCTCGAGCAGTTCTTC. Its protein is CSANRGLEQFF.